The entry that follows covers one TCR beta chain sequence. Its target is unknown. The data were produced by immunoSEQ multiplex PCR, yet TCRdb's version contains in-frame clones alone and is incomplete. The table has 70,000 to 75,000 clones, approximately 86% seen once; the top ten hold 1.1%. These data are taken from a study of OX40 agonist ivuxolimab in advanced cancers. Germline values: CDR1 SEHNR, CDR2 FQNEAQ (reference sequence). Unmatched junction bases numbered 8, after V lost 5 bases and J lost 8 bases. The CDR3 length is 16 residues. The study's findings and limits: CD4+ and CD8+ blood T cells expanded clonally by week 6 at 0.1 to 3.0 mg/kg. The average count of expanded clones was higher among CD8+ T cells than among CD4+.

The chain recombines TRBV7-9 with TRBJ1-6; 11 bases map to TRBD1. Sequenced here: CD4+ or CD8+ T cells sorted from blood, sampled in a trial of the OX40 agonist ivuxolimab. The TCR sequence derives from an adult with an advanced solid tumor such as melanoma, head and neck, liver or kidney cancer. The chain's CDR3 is CASSPTPGQGDSPLHF. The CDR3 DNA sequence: TGTGCCAGCAGCCCAACACCGGGACAGGGGGATTCACCCCTCCACTTT.